This T cell receptor (beta chain) was found in a study of cytomegalovirus exposure and HLA in healthy donors. 13 Jbeta primers and 60 Vbeta primers were used for the PCR. Libraries were prepared by immunoSEQ multiplex PCR; TCRdb keeps only in-frame clonotypes and omits some of them. The top ten hold over 1.5% of the sample, which has more than 200,000 clones, nearly 80% seen once. Germline values: CDR1 SGHDN, CDR2 FVKESK. The CDR3 loop spans 15 amino acids. V was pared by 4 bases and J by 5 bases, with 1 base of the junction left unmatched. This receptor was obtained from a male donor in good health and CMV-seronegative. V and J are TRBV14 and TRBJ2-2, with 13 bases fitting TRBD2. Sequenced material: PBMCs. The CDR3 DNA follows: TGTGCCAGCAGCCGACTAGCGGGAGGAACCGGGGAGCTGTTTTTT. As protein: CASSRLAGGTGELFF.